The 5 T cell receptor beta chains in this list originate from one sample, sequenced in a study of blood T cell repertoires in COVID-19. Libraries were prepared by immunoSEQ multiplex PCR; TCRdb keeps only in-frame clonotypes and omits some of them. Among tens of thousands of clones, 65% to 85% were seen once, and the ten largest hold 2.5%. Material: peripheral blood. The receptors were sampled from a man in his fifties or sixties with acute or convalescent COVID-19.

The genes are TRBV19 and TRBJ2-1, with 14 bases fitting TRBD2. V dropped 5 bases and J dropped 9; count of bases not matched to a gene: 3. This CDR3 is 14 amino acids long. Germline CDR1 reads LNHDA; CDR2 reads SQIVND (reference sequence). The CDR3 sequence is CASSPGLAGVEQFF. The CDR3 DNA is TGTGCCAGTAGTCCGGGACTAGCGGGAGTTGAGCAGTTCTTC.

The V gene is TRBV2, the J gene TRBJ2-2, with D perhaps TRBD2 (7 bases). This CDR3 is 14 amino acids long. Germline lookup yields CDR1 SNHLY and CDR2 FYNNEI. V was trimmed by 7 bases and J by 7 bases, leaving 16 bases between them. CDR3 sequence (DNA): TGTGCCAGCAAGTTCGGGGGGCAGTTCGGGGAGCTGTTTTTT. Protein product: CASKFGGQFGELFF.

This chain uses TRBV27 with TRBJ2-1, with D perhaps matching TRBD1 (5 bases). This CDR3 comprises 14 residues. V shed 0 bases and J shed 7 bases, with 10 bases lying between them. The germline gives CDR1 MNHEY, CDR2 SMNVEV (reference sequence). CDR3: CASSLSAGNNEQFF. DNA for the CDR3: TGTGCCAGCAGTTTATCAGCAGGGAATAATGAGCAGTTCTTC.

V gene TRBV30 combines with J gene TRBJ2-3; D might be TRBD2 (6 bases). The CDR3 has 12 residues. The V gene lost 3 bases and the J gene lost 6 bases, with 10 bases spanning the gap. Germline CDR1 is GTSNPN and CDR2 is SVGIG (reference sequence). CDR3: CAWRGGPDTQYF. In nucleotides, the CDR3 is TGTGCCTGGAGGGGAGGACCGGATACGCAGTATTTT.

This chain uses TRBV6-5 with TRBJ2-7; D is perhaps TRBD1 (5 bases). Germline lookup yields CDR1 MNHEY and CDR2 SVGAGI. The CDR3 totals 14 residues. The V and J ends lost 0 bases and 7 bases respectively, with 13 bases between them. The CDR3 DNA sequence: TGTGCCAGCAGTTACTCGTTCAGGGCTCGTGAGCAGTACTTC. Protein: CASSYSFRAREQYF.